The 4 T cell receptor beta chains listed next were all sequenced from one sample in a study of OX40 agonist ivuxolimab in advanced cancers. Sequencing used immunoSEQ multiplex PCR; TCRdb keeps in-frame clones, though not all of them. The repertoire includes about 69,000 clones, 84% of them detected once, and around 8% sits in the top ten. The sequences come from CD4+ or CD8+ T cells sorted from blood, collected in a trial of the OX40 agonist ivuxolimab. The origin of the receptors is an adult with an advanced solid tumor such as melanoma, head and neck, liver or kidney cancer.

This chain uses TRBV6-7 with TRBJ1-2; maybe TRBD1 (5 bases). TRBV6-7 is known as an ORF, though its function is uncertain. This CDR3 has 16 residues. The V and J ends lost 6 bases and 2 bases respectively, with 19 bases between them. CDR3 bases: TGTGCCAGCAGCCCCGTGTCAGGGACGGGCAACTATGGCTACACCTTC. Protein product: CASSPVSGTGNYGYTF.

The genes are TRBV21-1 and TRBJ2-2; TRBD1, the table's D call, lacks a check against the DNA. TRBV21-1 is annotated as a pseudogene. The CDR3 extends over 13 amino acids. CDR3 bases: TGTGCCAGCAGCGACAGGGTCACCGGGGAGCTGTTTTTT. Its translation: CASSDRVTGELFF.

The rearrangement links TRBV10-3 to TRBJ2-7; 7 positions match TRBD1. Germline CDR1 reads ENHRY; CDR2 reads SYGVKD. Trimming removed 2 bases from V and 5 bases from J; junction bases left unmatched: 6. There are 14 residues in the CDR3. The CDR3 sequence is CAISEQGTDHEQYF. The CDR3, as DNA: TGTGCCATCAGTGAGCAGGGGACAGACCACGAGCAGTACTTC.

The CDR3 nucleotides read TGTGCCAGCGCTGCCGCAACTAATGAAAAACTGTTTTTT. It specifies CASAAATNEKLFF. V and J are TRBV2 and TRBJ1-4; no clear D. The V gene lost 8 bases and the J gene lost 0 bases, with 7 bases spanning the gap. CDR1 is SNHLY, CDR2 FYNNEI, per germline. The CDR3 has 13 residues.